Many counts were recorded for the clone carrying this T cell receptor beta chain. The sample belongs to a study of T cells in Graves' hyperthyroidism and ophthalmopathy. RNA transcripts were the template for amplifying TCR beta CDR3 regions. HTBI primers were the set used in a first-round RT-PCR of the TCR CDR3. TCRdb processed the multiplex PCR reads anew with MiXCR; each CDR3 protein has one entry. The top ten hold about 45% of the sample, which has approximately 200,000 distinct CDR3 sequences, around 20% seen once. Germline CDR1 and CDR2: MNHEY and SVGEGT. V was trimmed by 2 bases and J by 7 bases, leaving 12 bases between them. CDR3 size: 14 residues.

The material sequenced was blood. V and J are TRBV6-2 or TRBV6-3 and TRBJ2-1; the D gene is possibly TRBD1 (5 bases). This clonotype was obtained from a man in his forties with Graves' hyperthyroidism. The CDR3 DNA reads TGTGCCAGCAGTTACGGTACTTACAGGAATGAGCAGTTCTTC. This sequence encodes CASSYGTYRNEQFF.